The T cell receptor (beta chain) described here comes from a study of blood T cells in healthy people across ages. A sample-barcoded 5' primer and a J-beta primer mix were used in a second PCR of roughly 6 to 11 cycles. In TCRdb, the 5' RACE reads were re-called with MiXCR into one record per CDR3 protein. The table records 380,000 or so distinct CDR3 sequences, roughly half of them present only once. Looked up from germline, CDR1 is DFQATT and CDR2 is SNEGSKA (reference sequence). The CDR3 is 12 residues long. V lost 4 bases to trimming and J lost 3 bases; unmatched junction nucleotides: 3. Notes on the study in general: Among long-lived donors, naive CD4+ cells were more numerous and diversity higher than in aged donors. Unsorted PBMCs ruled out conclusive naive versus antigen-experienced comparison.

This clonotype was seen only a few times. The target antigen is unknown. Around 10 milliliters of peripheral blood were drawn from each donor. Isolation recovered at least 7 million PBMCs from every sample. The receptor's source is a man aged 55 to 69 in good health. The material sequenced was blood. The chain recombines TRBV20-1 with TRBJ2-7; TRBD1 aligns across 7 bases. CDR3 loop: CSATRTGYEQYF. The CDR3 bases are TGCAGTGCTACCAGGACAGGCTACGAGCAGTACTTC.